Listed below are T cell receptor beta chains from one sample, sequenced in a study of T cells after posttransplantation cyclophosphamide. Repertoires were generated with immunoSEQ multiplex PCR, while TCRdb's copy carries only in-frame clones and drops some. This sample has under 25,000 clones, each found more than once. Sequenced: PBMCs. Source of these receptors: a woman aged 60 to 75 in good health, CMV-negative, and a related stem cell transplant donor. Both conserved end residues are part of each CDR3. D genes are given only for firm matches. Expanded clones are given a class, and other clones once, few, many or no size at all.

>TRBJ2-3|TRBV13|many|TRBD2
CASLRLADYTDTQYF
TGTGCCAGCTTACGACTAGCGGACTACACAGATACGCAGTATTTT
>TRBJ2-3|TRBV4-2|many|.
CASSPQGDTQYF
TGTGCCAGCAGCCCCCAGGGGGATACGCAGTATTTT
>TRBJ1-5|TRBV19|many|TRBD1
CASSIELKDRECNQPQHF
TGTGCCAGTAGTATAGAACTTAAGGACAGGGAGTGCAATCAGCCCCAGCATTTT
>TRBJ2-1|TRBV13|.|TRBD2
CASSHGAGGPVDEQFF
TGTGCCAGCAGCCACGGAGCGGGAGGGCCTGTCGATGAGCAGTTCTTC
>TRBJ2-2|TRBV2|.|.
CASSAYNTGELFF
TGTGCCAGCAGTGCGTATAACACCGGGGAGCTGTTTTTT
>TRBJ2-3|TRBV2|many|.
CASSEARRTSTDTQYF
TGTGCCAGCAGTGAAGCGCGCCGGACTAGCACAGATACGCAGTATTTT
>TRBJ2-7|TRBV21-1|many|.
CASSKRENSSSYEQYF
TGTGCCAGCAGCAAAAGGGAGAACTCATCCTCCTACGAGCAGTACTTC
>TRBJ1-6|TRBV27|many|.
CASSSTDPYNSPLHF
TGTGCCAGCAGTAGTACAGACCCCTATAATTCACCCCTCCACTTT
>TRBJ1-2|TRBV25-1|many|TRBD1
CASRRTGTGGYTF
TGTGCCAGCAGGCGGACAGGGACAGGCGGCTACACCTTC
>TRBJ1-4|TRBV4-3|many|.
CASSQVGEGVEKLFF
TGCGCCAGCAGCCAAGTAGGAGAGGGGGTAGAAAAACTGTTTTTT
>TRBJ2-5|TRBV27|many|TRBD1
CASRQGSMETQYF
TGTGCCAGCAGACAGGGGTCGATGGAGACCCAGTACTTC
>TRBJ2-1|TRBV9|many|.
CASSAVAVSYNEQFF
TGTGCCAGCAGCGCCGTAGCGGTATCCTACAATGAGCAGTTCTTC
>TRBJ2-3|TRBV19|many|.
CASSIIGATSTDTQYF
TGTGCCAGTAGTATCATAGGGGCCACTAGCACAGATACGCAGTATTTT
>TRBJ2-7|TRBV5-1|many|TRBD2
CASSREGMVVSEQYF
TGCGCCAGCAGTAGGGAGGGGATGGTTGTATCCGAGCAGTACTTC
>TRBJ1-1|TRBV15|many|.
CATSRGIDRRVVFDTEAFF
TGTGCCACCAGCAGAGGTATAGATCGCAGGGTAGTATTTGACACTGAAGCTTTCTTT
>TRBJ2-3|TRBV14|few|TRBD2
CASSPRLAVTDTQYF
TGTGCCAGCAGCCCCCGACTAGCGGTCACAGATACGCAGTATTTT
>TRBJ1-3|TRBV6-5|many|.
CASTDMYTNTIYF
TGTGCCAGCACCGACATGTACACAAACACCATATATTTT
>TRBJ2-5|TRBV5-4|many|.
CASSYGEEETQYF
TGTGCCAGCAGCTATGGAGAGGAGGAGACCCAGTACTTC
>TRBJ2-7|TRBV30|many|TRBD2
CAWRLGLANDEQYF
TGTGCCTGGAGGTTGGGACTAGCGAACGACGAGCAGTACTTC
>TRBJ1-6|TRBV6-1|many|.
CASSELGASPLHF
TGTGCCAGCAGTGAATTGGGGGCTTCACCCCTCCACTTT
>TRBJ2-1|TRBV27|few|TRBD2
CASSNIAGVANEQFF
TGTGCCAGCAGTAACATAGCGGGAGTCGCAAATGAGCAGTTCTTC
>TRBJ2-7|TRBV28|.|TRBD2
CASSLWGSGTRSAEQYF
TGTGCCAGCAGTTTATGGGGCTCGGGGACTAGGTCAGCCGAGCAGTACTTC
>TRBJ2-5|TRBV6-5|.|TRBD1
CASRINRGRETQYF
TGTGCCAGCAGAATCAACAGGGGGCGAGAGACCCAGTACTTC
>TRBJ1-2|TRBV18|many|TRBD1
CASSPTPTGNYGYTF
TGTGCCAGCTCGCCAACCCCGACAGGGAACTATGGCTACACCTTC
>TRBJ2-1|TRBV2|many|.
CASRDREGDEQFF
TGTGCCAGCAGGGACAGGGAGGGGGATGAGCAGTTCTTC
>TRBJ2-1|TRBV9|many|TRBD1
CASGTGSYEQFF
TGTGCCAGCGGGACAGGGTCGTATGAGCAGTTCTTC
>TRBJ1-4|TRBV14|many|TRBD1
CASSTYRGSNEKLFF
TGTGCCAGCAGCACTTACAGGGGGTCGAATGAAAAACTGTTTTTT
>TRBJ2-2|TRBV9|many|.
CASSRDTGELFF
TGTGCCAGCAGCCGGGACACCGGGGAGCTGTTTTTT
>TRBJ1-4|TRBV18|many|.
CASSPAGFEKLFF
TGTGCCAGCTCACCAGCAGGGTTTGAAAAACTGTTTTTT
>TRBJ1-2|TRBV5-4|many|TRBD1
CASSLPDRGNYGYTF
TGTGCCAGCAGCTTGCCCGACAGGGGAAACTATGGCTACACCTTC
>TRBJ2-7|TRBV7-9|many|TRBD1
CASSLGGQGGSEQYF
TGTGCCAGCAGCTTAGGCGGACAGGGGGGGAGCGAGCAGTACTTC
>TRBJ2-2|TRBV4-1|few|TRBD2
CASSQSGSGNTGELFF
TGCGCCAGCAGCCAGAGCGGGAGCGGGAACACCGGGGAGCTGTTTTTT
>TRBJ1-5|TRBV27|many|.
CASSRETGQPQHF
TGTGCCAGCAGTCGCGAGACAGGCCAGCCCCAGCATTTT
>TRBJ2-1|TRBV2|.|TRBD2
CASSLGTSAYNEQFF
TGTGCCAGCAGCCTAGGGACTAGCGCATACAATGAGCAGTTCTTC
>TRBJ2-1|TRBV6-1|many|.
CASTPGRSSYNEQFF
TGTGCCAGCACCCCTGGGAGGAGCTCCTACAATGAGCAGTTCTTC
>TRBJ2-5|TRBV18|few|.
CASSPELLAKAQYF
TGTGCCAGCTCACCCGAACTCCTAGCTAAAGCCCAGTACTTC
>TRBJ2-2|TRBV5-1|many|.
CASSTGTPFTSNTGELFF
TGCGCCAGCAGCACCGGGACACCCTTTACCTCGAACACCGGGGAGCTGTTTTTT
>TRBJ2-2|TRBV6-5|many|.
CASNSGEYTGELFF
TGTGCCAGCAATTCCGGGGAGTATACCGGGGAGCTGTTTTTT
>TRBJ2-1|TRBV27|.|TRBD2
CASSFWTSGVGEQFF
TGTGCCAGCAGTTTCTGGACTAGCGGGGTGGGTGAGCAGTTCTTC
>TRBJ2-1|TRBV10-3|many|TRBD2
CAIRQPGLAGGPGLNEQFF
TGTGCCATCAGACAACCGGGACTAGCGGGGGGGCCAGGGCTCAATGAGCAGTTCTTC
>TRBJ1-2|TRBV27|.|.
CASSLWGGGHGYTF
TGTGCCAGCAGTTTATGGGGAGGGGGGCACGGCTACACCTTC
>TRBJ1-5|TRBV10-3|many|.
CAISPGGMSNQPQHF
TGTGCCATCAGCCCGGGAGGGATGAGCAATCAGCCCCAGCATTTT
>TRBJ1-4|TRBV7-8|many|.
CASSQRQSGEKLFF
TGTGCCAGCAGCCAGAGACAGTCGGGTGAAAAACTGTTTTTT
>TRBJ2-3|TRBV6-6|many|TRBD2
CASSWGEREGTDTQYF
TGTGCCAGCAGTTGGGGTGAGCGGGAGGGCACAGATACGCAGTATTTT
>TRBJ1-5|TRBV29-1|many|.
CSVAAGNQPQHF
TGCAGCGTTGCCGCCGGTAATCAGCCCCAGCATTTT
>TRBJ2-5|TRBV2|few|TRBD2
CASSEVSSGPQETQYF
TGTGCCAGCAGTGAAGTGTCTAGCGGACCCCAAGAGACCCAGTACTTC
>TRBJ1-5|TRBV6-1|many|.
CASSEGRGDQPQHF
TGTGCCAGCAGTGAAGGGCGGGGTGATCAGCCCCAGCATTTT
>TRBJ1-6|TRBV19|many|.
CASSRREDNSPLHF
TGTGCCAGTAGTCGTCGGGAAGATAATTCACCCCTCCACTTT
>TRBJ2-2|TRBV18|many|TRBD1
CASSPPGTGATGELFF
TGTGCCAGCTCACCACCCGGGACAGGGGCCACCGGGGAGCTGTTTTTT
>TRBJ2-3|TRBV11-1|many|TRBD2
CASSFLTSGSTDTQYF
TGTGCCAGCAGCTTTTTAACTAGCGGTAGCACAGATACGCAGTATTTT
>TRBJ1-6|TRBV19|many|.
CASTPRGDSPLHF
TGTGCCAGTACCCCTCGGGGGGATTCACCCCTCCACTTT
>TRBJ2-6|TRBV9|.|TRBD2
CASSPRTSGRGSGANVLTF
TGTGCCAGCAGCCCCCGGACTAGCGGGAGGGGCTCTGGGGCCAACGTCCTGACTTTC
>TRBJ2-1|TRBV28|many|.
CASSPQGPLYNEQFF
TGTGCCAGCAGTCCTCAGGGTCCCCTCTACAATGAGCAGTTCTTC